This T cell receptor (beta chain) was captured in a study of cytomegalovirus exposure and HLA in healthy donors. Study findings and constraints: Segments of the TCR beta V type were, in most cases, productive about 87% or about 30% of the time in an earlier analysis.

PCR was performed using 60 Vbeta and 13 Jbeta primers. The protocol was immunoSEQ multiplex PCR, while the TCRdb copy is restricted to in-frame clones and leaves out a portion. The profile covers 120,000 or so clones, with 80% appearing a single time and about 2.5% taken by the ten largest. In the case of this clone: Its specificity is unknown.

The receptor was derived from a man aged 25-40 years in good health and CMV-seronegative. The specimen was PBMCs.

This chain's CDR3 is CASSERAASYEQYF. CDR3 bases: TGTGCCAGCAGTGAACGAGCGGCCTCCTACGAGCAGTACTTC. The rearrangement uses TRBV6-1 and TRBJ2-7; a weak D match, TRBD2 (5 bases). CDR3 length: 14 residues. Trimming cost V 2 bases and J 0 bases, with 8 bases left between them. Germline CDR1 is MNHNS and CDR2 is SASEGT.